These 12 T cell receptor beta chains share one sample of origin, sequenced in a study of cytomegalovirus exposure and HLA in healthy donors. The study ran its PCR with 60 Vbeta and 13 Jbeta primers. Generated by immunoSEQ multiplex PCR, the TCRdb table keeps only in-frame clones and is missing some. The sample contains a few hundred thousand clones, 60% to 85% of which appear only once. The sample taken for sequencing was PBMCs. The receptor source for this set is a man aged 40-49 years in good health and CMV-seronegative.

The sample holds a few counts of this clone. The chain joins TRBV15 to TRBJ2-6; D not certain. This CDR3 is 17 amino acids long. V was shortened by 1 base and J by 3 bases, with 13 bases between the two germline ends. CDR1 LNHNV and CDR2 YYDKDF come from the germline V gene (reference sequence). Here the CDR3 DNA reads TGTGCCACCAGCAGAGGATATAACCCCGGTGGGGCCAACGTCCTGACTTTC. This encodes CATSRGYNPGGANVLTF.

The rearrangement joins TRBV4-3 to TRBJ2-7; 8 bases line up with TRBD1. V lost 2 bases, J lost 2 bases, and 5 bases stayed unmatched. The CDR3 is 15 amino acids. Germline V gene sequence: CDR1 LGHNA, CDR2 YSLEER. CDR3 loop: CASSQQGAYTYEQYF. CDR3 bases: TGCGCCAGCAGCCAACAGGGGGCTTATACCTACGAGCAGTACTTC.

The chain combines TRBV20-1 with TRBJ2-7; no firm D call. The CDR3 consists of 9 residues. Germline assignment: CDR1 DFQATT and CDR2 SNEGSKA (reference sequence). V shed 5 bases and J shed 7 bases, with 6 bases lying between them. CDR3 coding DNA: TGCAGTGCTTCCCGGGAGCAGTACTTC. Translating it yields CSASREQYF.

The rearrangement uses TRBV4-2 and TRBJ2-1; 9 positions match TRBD2. Germline CDR1 and CDR2: LGHNA and YNFKEQ. The CDR3 loop spans 16 amino acids. V was pared by 0 bases and J by 2 bases, with 2 bases of the junction left unmatched. CDR3 in amino acids: CASSQDRLAAYNEQFF. CDR3 coding DNA: TGTGCCAGCAGCCAAGATAGACTAGCGGCCTACAATGAGCAGTTCTTC.

The chain employs TRBV2 and TRBJ2-1; tentative D call: TRBD2 (5 bases). This CDR3 is built from 11 residues. Deletions cut 7 bases from V and 9 bases from J, with 10 bases between. CDR1 is SNHLY and CDR2 is FYNNEI in the germline V gene. The CDR3 loop is CASKEGGEQFF. In DNA form, the CDR3 reads TGTGCCAGCAAGGAAGGAGGTGAGCAGTTCTTC.

Only a few counts were recorded for this clone. The chain joins TRBV29-1 to TRBJ1-2; possible D gene TRBD1, 6 bases. V was pared by 4 bases and J by 2 bases, with 14 bases between. The CDR3 spans 14 residues. Germline loops: CDR1 SQVTM, CDR2 ANQGSEA. The CDR3 DNA follows: TGCAGCGTTGTTACAGGGAGAAACAACTATGGCTACACCTTC. Its protein product is CSVVTGRNNYGYTF.

The V call is TRBV18, the J call TRBJ2-5; 7 bases align to TRBD1. Per germline, CDR1 KGHSH and CDR2 LQKENI. The CDR3 totals 13 residues. J was trimmed by 6 bases and V by 6 bases; bases with no gene match: 7. DNA for the CDR3: TGTGCCAGCTCCCAAACAGGGGAGAAGACCCAGTACTTC. Its protein is CASSQTGEKTQYF.

This clone was detected only a few times. J is TRBJ2-7 and V is TRBV5-1; the match to TRBD1 covers 7 bases. CDR3 length: 14 amino acids. V dropped 4 bases and J dropped 9; count of bases not matched to a gene: 13. Germline V gene lookup returns CDR1 SGHRS and CDR2 YFSETQ. CDR3 sequence (DNA): TGCGCCAGCAGCCCCGGGACAGCGGTGGAAGGGCAGTACTTC. Translating it yields CASSPGTAVEGQYF.

The chain links TRBV5-6 to TRBJ2-2, with D hard to call. The CDR3 has 15 residues. V was cut by 1 base and J by 4 bases, with 11 bases left in between. From germline, CDR1 is SGHDT and CDR2 YYEEEE. The CDR3 spells CASSLRADFTGELFF. The CDR3 nucleotides read TGTGCCAGCAGCTTGAGAGCAGACTTCACCGGGGAGCTGTTTTTT.

A single count supports this clone. V usage is TRBV9 and J usage is TRBJ2-2, with 9 bases matching TRBD1. Germline V gene lookup returns CDR1 SGDLS and CDR2 YYNGEE. With 2 bases clipped from V and 5 bases from J, the junction kept 10 bases outside the gene matches. CDR3 size: 17 residues. The DNA of the CDR3 is TGTGCCAGCAGCGTCCTAGGGGGGACAGGGTTGACCGGGGAGCTGTTTTTT. Translating gives CASSVLGGTGLTGELFF.

This clone was detected only a few times. The gene calls are TRBV2 and TRBJ1-4, with 7 bases lining up with TRBD1. V dropped 7 bases and J dropped 7; count of bases not matched to a gene: 15. The length of the CDR3 is 16 residues. Germline CDR1 reads SNHLY; CDR2 reads FYNNEI. The CDR3, as DNA: TGTGCCAGCAAGGGTCGGCAGGGGGTATCAAGTGAAAAACTGTTTTTT. Translated: CASKGRQGVSSEKLFF.

This clone has only one observation. This chain links TRBV27 with TRBJ1-1; possible D gene TRBD1, 5 bases. Germline V gene sequence: CDR1 MNHEY, CDR2 SMNVEV (reference sequence). CDR3 size: 13 residues. V gave up 10 bases and J gave up 0 bases, with 12 bases separating them. The CDR3 reads CATAPGVNTEAFF. CDR3 in DNA: TGTGCCACCGCCCCGGGGGTGAACACTGAAGCTTTCTTT.